Listed below are T cell receptor beta chains from one sample, sequenced in a study of cytomegalovirus exposure and HLA in healthy donors. TCRdb keeps only in-frame clones here, not all; method: immunoSEQ multiplex PCR. Of about 190,000 clones listed, 80% to 90% are singletons. Sequenced material: PBMCs. These receptors all stem from a man aged 35-49 years in good health and CMV-seropositive. Both conserved end residues are trimmed from each CDR3.

V gene,CDR3 protein
TRBV2,ASSRSTGGDGYT
TRBV19,ASSISGGRNEQF
TRBV2,ASSDTPGQGEQY
TRBV5-1,ASSLTSNTEAF
TRBV19,ASSIRLRLAGGNEQF
TRBV29-1,SVAQGGSGANVLT
TRBV7-9,ASSLLGDEQY
TRBV29-1,SEGDGADTQY
TRBV7-8,ASSKGQTYEQY
TRBV6-1,ASSRTGGDQPQH
TRBV7-7,ASSLRQSYEQY
TRBV5-5,ASSRDRVPNTEAF
TRBV7-2,ASSLVGTNTYNEQF
TRBV5-1,ASRSTGIDEQF
TRBV28,ASGRLANTGELF
TRBV5-6,ASSLVTQGAEAF
TRBV6-1,ASSRTGLNTGELF
TRBV28,ASSHRASSGNTIY
TRBV5-1,ASSFEGGTEAF
TRBV13,ASNPPVGGSYGYT
TRBV9,ASSVSTGEGTGELF
TRBV5-3,ATSSGILRSYEQY
TRBV11-2,ASSLRDHSGNTIY
TRBV14,ASSQEGRRNEQF
TRBV30,AWSGTRGEQF
TRBV11-2,ASSFPLAAIRTQY
TRBV5-1,ASSKLAGPQETQY
TRBV5-5,ASSLRQGAFNEQF
TRBV6-1,ASSGTGTSPDSGQY
TRBV4-1,ASSHQQASYEQY
TRBV7-9,ASSPTGVGNEQF
TRBV19,ASSYRGGGTDTQY
TRBV19,AIGTVRAYEQY
TRBV5-1,ASSLEAGSVYEQY
TRBV5-4,ASSPGPGKNTEAF
TRBV2,ASSVSSRGREPSTDTQY
TRBV9,ASSESGSTDTQY
TRBV10-3,AISESPLGGGHTEAF
TRBV2,ASSTRDRGWGNQPQH
TRBV14,ASSQGLAGLYEQY
TRBV7-6,ASSLAGGMDTQY
TRBV5-1,ASSSGQGYEKLF